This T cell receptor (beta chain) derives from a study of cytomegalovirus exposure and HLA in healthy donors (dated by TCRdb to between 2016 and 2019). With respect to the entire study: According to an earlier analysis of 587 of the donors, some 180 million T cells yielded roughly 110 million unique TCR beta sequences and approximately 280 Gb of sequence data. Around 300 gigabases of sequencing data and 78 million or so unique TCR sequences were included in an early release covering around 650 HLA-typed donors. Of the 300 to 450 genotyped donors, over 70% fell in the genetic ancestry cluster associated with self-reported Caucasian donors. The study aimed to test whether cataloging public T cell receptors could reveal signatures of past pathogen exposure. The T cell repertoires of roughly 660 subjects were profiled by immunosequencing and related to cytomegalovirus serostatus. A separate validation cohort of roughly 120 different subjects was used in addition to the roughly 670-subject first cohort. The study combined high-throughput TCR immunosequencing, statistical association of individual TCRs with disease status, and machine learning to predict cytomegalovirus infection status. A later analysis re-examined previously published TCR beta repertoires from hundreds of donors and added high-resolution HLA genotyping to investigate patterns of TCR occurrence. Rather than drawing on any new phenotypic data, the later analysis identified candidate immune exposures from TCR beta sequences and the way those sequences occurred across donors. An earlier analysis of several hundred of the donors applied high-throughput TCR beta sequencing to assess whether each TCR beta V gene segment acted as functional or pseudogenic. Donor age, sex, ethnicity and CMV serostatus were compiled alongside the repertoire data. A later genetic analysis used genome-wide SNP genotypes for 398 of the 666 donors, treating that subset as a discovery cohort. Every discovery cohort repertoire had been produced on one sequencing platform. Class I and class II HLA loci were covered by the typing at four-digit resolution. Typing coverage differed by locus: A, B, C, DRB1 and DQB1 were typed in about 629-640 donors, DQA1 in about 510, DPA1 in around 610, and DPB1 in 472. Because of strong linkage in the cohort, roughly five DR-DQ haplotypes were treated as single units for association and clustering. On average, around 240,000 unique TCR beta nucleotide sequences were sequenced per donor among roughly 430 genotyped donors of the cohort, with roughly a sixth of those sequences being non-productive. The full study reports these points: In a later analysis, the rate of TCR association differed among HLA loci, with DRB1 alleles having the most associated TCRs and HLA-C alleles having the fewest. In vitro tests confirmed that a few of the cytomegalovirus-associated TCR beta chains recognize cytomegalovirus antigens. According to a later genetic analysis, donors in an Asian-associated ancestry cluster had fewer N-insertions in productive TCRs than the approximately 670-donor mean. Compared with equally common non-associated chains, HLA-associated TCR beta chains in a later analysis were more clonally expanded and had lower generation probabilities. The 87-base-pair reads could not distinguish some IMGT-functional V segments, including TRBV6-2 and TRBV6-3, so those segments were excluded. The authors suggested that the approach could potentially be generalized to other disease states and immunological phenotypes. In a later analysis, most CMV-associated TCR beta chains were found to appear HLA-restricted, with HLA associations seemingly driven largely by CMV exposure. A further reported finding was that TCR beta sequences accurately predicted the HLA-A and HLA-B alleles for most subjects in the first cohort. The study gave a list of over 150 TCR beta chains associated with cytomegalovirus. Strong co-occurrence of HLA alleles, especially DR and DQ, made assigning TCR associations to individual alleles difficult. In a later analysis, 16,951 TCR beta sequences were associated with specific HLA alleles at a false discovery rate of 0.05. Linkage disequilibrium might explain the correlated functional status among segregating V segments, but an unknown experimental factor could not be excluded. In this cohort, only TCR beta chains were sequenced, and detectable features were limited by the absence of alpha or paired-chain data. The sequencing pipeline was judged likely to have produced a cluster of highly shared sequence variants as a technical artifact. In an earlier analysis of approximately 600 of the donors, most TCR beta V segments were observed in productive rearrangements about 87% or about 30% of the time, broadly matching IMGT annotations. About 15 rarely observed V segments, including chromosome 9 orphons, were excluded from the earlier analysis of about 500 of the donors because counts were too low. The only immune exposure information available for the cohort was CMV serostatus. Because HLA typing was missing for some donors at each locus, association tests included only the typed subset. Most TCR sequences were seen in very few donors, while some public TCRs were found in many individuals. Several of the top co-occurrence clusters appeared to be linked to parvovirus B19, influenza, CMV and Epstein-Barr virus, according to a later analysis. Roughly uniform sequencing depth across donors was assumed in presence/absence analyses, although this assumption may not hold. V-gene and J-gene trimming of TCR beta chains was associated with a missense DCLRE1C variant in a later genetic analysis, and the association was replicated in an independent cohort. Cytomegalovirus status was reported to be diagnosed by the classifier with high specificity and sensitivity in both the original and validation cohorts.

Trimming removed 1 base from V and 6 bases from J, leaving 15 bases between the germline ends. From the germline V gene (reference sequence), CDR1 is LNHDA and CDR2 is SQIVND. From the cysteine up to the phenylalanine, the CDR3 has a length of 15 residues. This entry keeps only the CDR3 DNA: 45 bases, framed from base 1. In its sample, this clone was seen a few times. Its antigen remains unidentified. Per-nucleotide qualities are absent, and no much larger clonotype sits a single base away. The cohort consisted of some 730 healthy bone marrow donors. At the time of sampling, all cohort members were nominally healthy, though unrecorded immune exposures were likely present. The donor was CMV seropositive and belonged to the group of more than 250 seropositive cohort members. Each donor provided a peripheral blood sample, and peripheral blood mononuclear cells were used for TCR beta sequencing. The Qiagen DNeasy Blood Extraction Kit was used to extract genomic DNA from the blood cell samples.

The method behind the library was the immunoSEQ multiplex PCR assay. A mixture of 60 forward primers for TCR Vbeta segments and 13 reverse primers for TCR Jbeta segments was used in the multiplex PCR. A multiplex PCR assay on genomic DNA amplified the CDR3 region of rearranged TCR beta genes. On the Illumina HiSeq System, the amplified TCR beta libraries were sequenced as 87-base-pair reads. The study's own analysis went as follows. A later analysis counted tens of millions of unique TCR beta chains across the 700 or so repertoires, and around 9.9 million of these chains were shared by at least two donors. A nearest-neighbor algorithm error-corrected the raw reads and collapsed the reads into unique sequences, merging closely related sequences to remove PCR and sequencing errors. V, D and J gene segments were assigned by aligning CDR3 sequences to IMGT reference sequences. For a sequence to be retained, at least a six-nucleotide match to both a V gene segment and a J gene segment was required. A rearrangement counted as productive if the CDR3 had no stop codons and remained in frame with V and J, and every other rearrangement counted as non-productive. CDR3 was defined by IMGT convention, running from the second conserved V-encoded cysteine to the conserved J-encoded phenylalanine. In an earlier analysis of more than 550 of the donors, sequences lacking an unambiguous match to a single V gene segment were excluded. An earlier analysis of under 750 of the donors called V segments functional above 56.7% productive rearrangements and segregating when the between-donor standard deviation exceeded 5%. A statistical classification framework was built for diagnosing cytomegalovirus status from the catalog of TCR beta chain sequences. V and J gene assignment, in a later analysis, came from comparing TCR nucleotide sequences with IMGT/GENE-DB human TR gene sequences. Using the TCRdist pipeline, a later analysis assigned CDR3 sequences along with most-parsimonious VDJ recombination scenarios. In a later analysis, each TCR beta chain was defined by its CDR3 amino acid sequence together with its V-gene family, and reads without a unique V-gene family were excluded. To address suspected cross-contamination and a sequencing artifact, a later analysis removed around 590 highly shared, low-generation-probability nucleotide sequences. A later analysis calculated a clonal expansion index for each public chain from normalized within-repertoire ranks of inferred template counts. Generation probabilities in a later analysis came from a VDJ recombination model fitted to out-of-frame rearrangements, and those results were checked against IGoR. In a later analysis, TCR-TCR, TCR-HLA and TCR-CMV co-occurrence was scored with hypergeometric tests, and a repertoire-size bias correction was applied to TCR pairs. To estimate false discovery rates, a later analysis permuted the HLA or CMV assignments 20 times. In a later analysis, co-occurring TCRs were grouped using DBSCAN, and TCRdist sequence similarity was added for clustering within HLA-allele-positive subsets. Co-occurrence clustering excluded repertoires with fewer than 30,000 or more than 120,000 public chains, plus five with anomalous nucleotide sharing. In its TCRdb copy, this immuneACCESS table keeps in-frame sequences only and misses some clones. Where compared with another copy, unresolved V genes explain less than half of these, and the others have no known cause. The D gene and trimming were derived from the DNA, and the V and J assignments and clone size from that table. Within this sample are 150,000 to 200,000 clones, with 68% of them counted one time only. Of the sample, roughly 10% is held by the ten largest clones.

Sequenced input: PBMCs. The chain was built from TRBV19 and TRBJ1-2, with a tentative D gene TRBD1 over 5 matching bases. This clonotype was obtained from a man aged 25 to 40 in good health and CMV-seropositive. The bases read TGTGCCAGTAGTATAGGTAGGGGATGGATAGATGGCTACACCTTC. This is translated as CASSIGRGWIDGYTF.